These T cell receptor beta chains were read from a single sample in a study of blood T cells in healthy people across ages. Each CDR3 protein gets one entry after TCRdb re-called the 5' RACE reads with MiXCR. The data contain 650,000 or so distinct CDR3 sequences, under 65% of them singletons. Sequencing used blood. The receptors here all came from a woman of 80 years or more in good health. Both conserved end residues are part of each CDR3. Fields, in order: CDR3 DNA, CDR3 protein, J gene, V gene, D gene, clone size. A D gene is named only where the DNA matches it firmly. Size is stated for part of the rows, as once, few or many counts, or as a class when the clone is expanded.

CDR3 DNA: TGTGCCAGAGGGGACAGTAACAATGAGCAGTTCTTC
CDR3 protein: CARGDSNNEQFF
J gene: TRBJ2-1
V gene: TRBV10-3
D gene: TRBD1
clone size: few

CDR3 DNA: TGTGCCACCAGTGATCCCAATCAGCCCCAGCATTTT
CDR3 protein: CATSDPNQPQHF
J gene: TRBJ1-5
V gene: TRBV24-1
D gene: NA
clone size: many

CDR3 DNA: TGTGCCAGCAGCCCCACTGGGCTAGCGGGGGGGTTGTATTTT
CDR3 protein: CASSPTGLAGGLYF
J gene: TRBJ2-3
V gene: TRBV3-1
D gene: TRBD2
clone size: few

CDR3 DNA: TGTGCCAGCAGCTTGGCGGGGACAGGGGGCTTCTACGAGCAGTACTTC
CDR3 protein: CASSLAGTGGFYEQYF
J gene: TRBJ2-7
V gene: TRBV5-4
D gene: TRBD1
clone size: NA

CDR3 DNA: TGTGCCATCAGTGAGTCCGGACAGAGCTCCTATAATTCACCCCTCCACTTT
CDR3 protein: CAISESGQSSYNSPLHF
J gene: TRBJ1-6
V gene: TRBV10-3
D gene: NA
clone size: many

CDR3 DNA: TGCAGTGCTAGAGATCTAGGGCGGAGGGCATCGCAGTATTTT
CDR3 protein: CSARDLGRRASQYF
J gene: TRBJ2-3
V gene: TRBV20-1
D gene: NA
clone size: many

CDR3 DNA: TGTGCCAGCAGCTTAGAACTGCGAGATACGCAGTATTTT
CDR3 protein: CASSLELRDTQYF
J gene: TRBJ2-3
V gene: TRBV3-1
D gene: NA
clone size: NA

CDR3 DNA: TGCGCCAGCAGCTTGGGCACTAGCGCAGCCCAAGAGACCCAGTACTTC
CDR3 protein: CASSLGTSAAQETQYF
J gene: TRBJ2-5
V gene: TRBV5-1
D gene: TRBD2
clone size: NA

CDR3 DNA: TGTGCCAGCAGTTCCACTAGCGGAAAAAACATTCAGTACTTC
CDR3 protein: CASSSTSGKNIQYF
J gene: TRBJ2-4
V gene: TRBV12-3/TRBV12-4
D gene: TRBD2
clone size: NA

CDR3 DNA: TGCAGTGCTAGAGTGCTATGGCGGGGGGGTCTAGATACGCAGTATTTT
CDR3 protein: CSARVLWRGGLDTQYF
J gene: TRBJ2-3
V gene: TRBV20-1
D gene: TRBD2
clone size: NA

CDR3 DNA: TGCAGTGCTAGAATCACAGGGACGGGTGGCTACACCTTC
CDR3 protein: CSARITGTGGYTF
J gene: TRBJ1-2
V gene: TRBV20-1
D gene: NA
clone size: NA

CDR3 DNA: TGTGCCAGCTCAAATACTAGGAGCACCTACAATGAGCAGTTCTTC
CDR3 protein: CASSNTRSTYNEQFF
J gene: TRBJ2-1
V gene: TRBV18
D gene: NA
clone size: NA

CDR3 DNA: TGTGCCAGCAGCCCTCCTGGGGCGGGAGATAGGATTGAGCAGTACTTC
CDR3 protein: CASSPPGAGDRIEQYF
J gene: TRBJ2-7
V gene: TRBV5-4
D gene: TRBD2
clone size: NA

CDR3 DNA: TGCAGCGTTGGAGACCACAGGGCCTCCTACGAGCAGTACTTC
CDR3 protein: CSVGDHRASYEQYF
J gene: TRBJ2-7
V gene: TRBV29-1
D gene: NA
clone size: NA

CDR3 DNA: TGTGCCAGCAGTCCACCCGGGACAAAAGAGACCCAGTACTTC
CDR3 protein: CASSPPGTKETQYF
J gene: TRBJ2-5
V gene: TRBV27
D gene: NA
clone size: many

CDR3 DNA: TGTGCCAGCAGCGTAGGGCTAGCTGCTAACTATGGCTACACCTTC
CDR3 protein: CASSVGLAANYGYTF
J gene: TRBJ1-2
V gene: TRBV9
D gene: NA
clone size: NA

CDR3 DNA: TGCGCCAGCACCCCCGGAGGCTTTGGAGAGACCCAGTACTTC
CDR3 protein: CASTPGGFGETQYF
J gene: TRBJ2-5
V gene: TRBV5-1
D gene: NA
clone size: NA

CDR3 DNA: TGTGCCAGCAGCATGGACAGGGGCGGGACCGGGGAGCTGTTTTTT
CDR3 protein: CASSMDRGGTGELFF
J gene: TRBJ2-2
V gene: TRBV2
D gene: TRBD1
clone size: few

CDR3 DNA: TGCAGTGCTAGTTTTCTGAGGGCGCAGTACTTC
CDR3 protein: CSASFLRAQYF
J gene: TRBJ2-5
V gene: TRBV20-1
D gene: NA
clone size: few

CDR3 DNA: TGCGCCAGCAAAGCCAACACTGACAGGGGAGAGACCCAGTACTTC
CDR3 protein: CASKANTDRGETQYF
J gene: TRBJ2-5
V gene: TRBV5-1
D gene: TRBD1
clone size: NA

CDR3 DNA: TGTGCCAGCAGTGAAGAACGGGGGTCTCTTAGCAATCAGCCCCAGCATTTT
CDR3 protein: CASSEERGSLSNQPQHF
J gene: TRBJ1-5
V gene: TRBV2
D gene: NA
clone size: few

CDR3 DNA: TGTGCCACCGGGACAGGGAACACTGAAGCTTTCTTT
CDR3 protein: CATGTGNTEAFF
J gene: TRBJ1-1
V gene: TRBV6-1
D gene: TRBD1
clone size: NA

CDR3 DNA: TGTGCCAGCAGCCCCGGGACAGGGTTTACAGATACGCAGTATTTT
CDR3 protein: CASSPGTGFTDTQYF
J gene: TRBJ2-3
V gene: TRBV3-1
D gene: TRBD1
clone size: NA